Listed below are T cell receptor beta chains from one sample, sequenced in a study of T-cell reconstitution after alpha-beta-depleted transplantation in children. TCRdb reprocessed the PCR reads via MiXCR and lists one record per CDR3 protein. Seen here are about 230,000 distinct CDR3 sequences, about 11% observed once, and the top ten hold over 25%. The sequenced sample was PBMCs, obtained before TCRalphabeta/CD19-depleted stem cell transplant. These receptors were taken from a child in the first two years of life with acute myeloid leukemia, due to receive a stem cell transplant. CDR3s include the opening cysteine and the closing phenylalanine or tryptophan. The D gene is left open where the match is weak. Size values are once, few and many counts, or a class for expanded clones, and some rows have none.

>-|many|TRBV7-3|TRBJ1-2
TGTGCCAGCAGCCCACAAGGCCAGGGTGGCTACACCTTC
CASSPQGQGGYTF
>TRBD2|many|TRBV7-6|TRBJ2-7
TGTGCCAGCAGCTTTAGACTAGCGGGGGCCCTTTCCTACGAGCAGTACTTC
CASSFRLAGALSYEQYF
>-|few|TRBV10-3|TRBJ1-5
TGTGCCATCAAGGGGACCCCCGGGAATCAGCCCCAGCATTTT
CAIKGTPGNQPQHF
>TRBD2|many|TRBV5-1|TRBJ2-7
TGCGCCAGCAGGCGGGGGGACGACTACGAGCAGTACTTC
CASRRGDDYEQYF
>TRBD1|many|TRBV5-1|TRBJ2-1
TGCGCCAGCAGTCTCGGGACAGGGATTTGGAATGAGCAGTTCTTC
CASSLGTGIWNEQFF
>-|few|TRBV20-1|TRBJ1-1
TGCAGTGCTAGAGCCCGGGGGGTGAACACTGAAGCTTTCTTT
CSARARGVNTEAFF
>TRBD1|many|TRBV5-6|TRBJ1-4
TGTGCCAGCAGCTTGGGACAGGGGCTTGAAAAACTGTTTTTT
CASSLGQGLEKLFF
>TRBD2|many|TRBV11-2|TRBJ2-2
TGTGCCAGCAGCCTTAGCGGGAGGCGGACCGGGGAGCTGTTTTTT
CASSLSGRRTGELFF
>-|few|TRBV10-3|TRBJ2-1
TGTGCCATCAGTGAAGAATACAATGAGCAGTTCTTC
CAISEEYNEQFF
>TRBD2|-|TRBV10-3|TRBJ2-1
TGTGCCATCAGTGAGCAAGCTAGCGGGAGTAATGAGCAGTTCTTC
CAISEQASGSNEQFF
>-|many|TRBV5-1|TRBJ2-5
TGCGCCAGCAGCTTGGGGGGGCTCGAGGAGACCCAGTACTTC
CASSLGGLEETQYF
>-|many|TRBV10-3|TRBJ2-7
TGTGCCATCAGTGAATGGACGGCCCAAAGGGGTGCCTACGAGCAGTACTTC
CAISEWTAQRGAYEQYF
>TRBD2|-|TRBV29-1|TRBJ2-3
TGCAGCGTCGCCAGACTAGCTCTTATCACAGATACGCAGTATTTT
CSVARLALITDTQYF
>TRBD2|many|TRBV4-2|TRBJ2-3
TGTGCCAGCAGCCGTTCTAGCGGGAGTTCAGATACGCAGTATTTT
CASSRSSGSSDTQYF
>-|many|TRBV29-1|TRBJ2-1
TGCAGCGTTGAGCTCATGGGGAGCTCCTACAATGAGCAGTTCTTC
CSVELMGSSYNEQFF
>TRBD2|many|TRBV15|TRBJ2-3
TGTGCCACCAGCAGAGGGGGATCGGCGGGGGGATCCACAGATACGCAGTATTTT
CATSRGGSAGGSTDTQYF
>TRBD1|many|TRBV5-5|TRBJ1-6
TGTGCCAGCAGCGGCCGACAGGGAGAGTCTTCACCCCTCCACTTT
CASSGRQGESSPLHF
>-|many|TRBV5-1|TRBJ2-5
TGCGCCAGCAGCTTGGTCTTGGGACCGCAAGAGACCCAGTACTTC
CASSLVLGPQETQYF
>-|-|TRBV7-9|TRBJ2-7
TGTGCCAGCAGTCTCCAGGCCGGCCCCTACGAGCAGTACTTC
CASSLQAGPYEQYF
>-|-|TRBV5-6|TRBJ2-1
TGTGCCAGCAGCTCGACAGTGCCCTTAGGGCAGTTCTTC
CASSSTVPLGQFF
>-|many|TRBV10-3|TRBJ2-3
TGTGCCATCAGTGCGGTCAGAAGCGCAGATACGCAGTATTTT
CAISAVRSADTQYF
>TRBD1|many|TRBV29-1|TRBJ1-3
TGCAGCGTGGCTGACAGGGCTGGAAACACCATATATTTT
CSVADRAGNTIYF
>-|few|TRBV5-6|TRBJ2-6
TGTGCCAGCAGCCGACAGCTCAGCATCCCTGGGGCCAACGTCCTGACTTTC
CASSRQLSIPGANVLTF
>-|many|TRBV20-1|TRBJ1-3
TGCAGTGCGCAGAGGGGAAACACCATATATTTT
CSAQRGNTIYF
>-|many|TRBV12-3/TRBV12-4|TRBJ2-4
TGTGCCAGCAGTTTCGGGGGGCTAGCCAAAAACATTCAGTACTTC
CASSFGGLAKNIQYF
>TRBD1|many|TRBV15|TRBJ2-1
TGTGCCACCAGCAGAGTCCGGGACAGCCAATACAATGAGCAGTTCTTC
CATSRVRDSQYNEQFF
>TRBD2|many|TRBV10-3|TRBJ2-3
TGTGCCATCAGGGAGCGGGAGGGCGACGCGCAGTATTTT
CAIREREGDAQYF
>TRBD1|many|TRBV14|TRBJ2-1
TGTGCCAGCAGCCAGCAGACAGGGAACAATGAGCAGTTCTTC
CASSQQTGNNEQFF
>-|many|TRBV5-1|TRBJ1-1
TGCGCCAGCAGCTTCAGGGAGGGGATGAACACTGAAGCTTTCTTT
CASSFREGMNTEAFF
>-|-|TRBV4-2|TRBJ2-1
TGTGCCAGCAGCCAAGTTAGAGGGAGTAATGAGCAGTTCTTC
CASSQVRGSNEQFF
>-|many|TRBV4-2|TRBJ2-5
TGTGCCAGCAGCCAAGATGGGGACACCCGGCGAGAGACCCAGTACTTC
CASSQDGDTRRETQYF
>-|many|TRBV20-1|TRBJ2-7
TGCAGTGCTAGACTACCTTCCTCCTACGAGCAGTACTTC
CSARLPSSYEQYF
>TRBD2|many|TRBV6-2/TRBV6-3|TRBJ2-3
TGTGCCAGCAGGAAACTAGCGGCCACAGATACGCAGTATTTT
CASRKLAATDTQYF
>-|many|TRBV7-2|TRBJ2-5
TGTGCCAGCAGCCTCCTCCGAGGCCCAGAGACCCAGTACTTC
CASSLLRGPETQYF
>TRBD1|many|TRBV10-3|TRBJ2-1
TGTGCCATCAGAATAGGACAGGGAGCCTACAATGAGCAGTTCTTC
CAIRIGQGAYNEQFF
>-|many|TRBV7-9|TRBJ1-1
TGTGCCAGCAGCTCAACCCTTTTACAAAACACTGAAGCTTTCTTT
CASSSTLLQNTEAFF
>-|few|TRBV5-5|TRBJ1-1
TGTGCCAGCAGCTTGGAGGGGGTACGGGGTCCGAACACTGAAGCTTTCTTT
CASSLEGVRGPNTEAFF
>-|many|TRBV29-1|TRBJ2-3
TGCAGCGGGGAGATCTGGGGAAGCACAGATACGCAGTATTTT
CSGEIWGSTDTQYF
>TRBD2|many|TRBV7-2|TRBJ2-1
TGTGCCAGCAGCCTCCGGGAGGGCCTCAACAATGAGCAGTTCTTC
CASSLREGLNNEQFF
>TRBD2|many|TRBV11-1|TRBJ2-1
TGTGCCAGCAGCATTCAGTGGATGGCGGGACTAGCGGGACACAATGAGCAGTTCTTC
CASSIQWMAGLAGHNEQFF
>-|many|TRBV4-3|TRBJ2-4
TGCGCCAGCAGCCATGGGCGGGAAGCCAAAAACATTCAGTACTTC
CASSHGREAKNIQYF
>-|many|TRBV7-2|TRBJ2-1
TGTGCCAGCAGCCGTAGCGGAGCCACTGGCAATGAGCAGTTCTTC
CASSRSGATGNEQFF
>TRBD2|many|TRBV7-8|TRBJ2-7
TGTGCCAGCGCGGCGTGGGGGGAGGGGGAGCAGTACTTC
CASAAWGEGEQYF